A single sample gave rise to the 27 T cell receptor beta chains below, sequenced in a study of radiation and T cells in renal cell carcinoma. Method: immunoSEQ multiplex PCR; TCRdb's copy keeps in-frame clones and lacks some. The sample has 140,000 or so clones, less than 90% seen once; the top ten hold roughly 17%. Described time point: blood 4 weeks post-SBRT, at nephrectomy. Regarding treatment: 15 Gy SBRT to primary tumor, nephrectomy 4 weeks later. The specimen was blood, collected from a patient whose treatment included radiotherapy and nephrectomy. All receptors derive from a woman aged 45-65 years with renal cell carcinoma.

DNA of the CDR3: TGTGCCAGCAGCTTAGGGCTAGCGGCAGATACGCAGTATTTT. Translation gives CASSLGLAADTQYF. The V gene is TRBV7-2, the J gene TRBJ2-3; the match to TRBD2 covers 7 bases. Trimming at V came to 1 base and at J to 4 bases, leaving 2 bases not matched to a gene. From germline, CDR1 is SGHTA and CDR2 FQGNSA. The CDR3 contains 14 residues. Full variable domain (remainder filled in from reference TRBV7-2 and TRBJ2-3): GAGVSQSPSNKVTEKGKDVELRCDPISGHTALYWYRQSLGQGLEFLIYFQGNSAPDKSGLPSDRFSAERTGGSVSTLTIQRTQQEDSAVYLCASSLGLAADTQYFGPGTRLTVL.

CDR3 sequence: CASSVEQGLANEKLFF. CDR3 in DNA: TGTGCCAGCAGCGTAGAGCAGGGTCTGGCTAATGAAAAACTGTTTTTT. This chain connects TRBV9 to TRBJ1-4, with D perhaps matching TRBD1 (5 bases). The CDR3 sequence is 16 residues long. V was clipped by 0 bases and J by 3 bases, with 12 bases between them. Germline V lookup: CDR1 SGDLS, CDR2 YYNGEE.

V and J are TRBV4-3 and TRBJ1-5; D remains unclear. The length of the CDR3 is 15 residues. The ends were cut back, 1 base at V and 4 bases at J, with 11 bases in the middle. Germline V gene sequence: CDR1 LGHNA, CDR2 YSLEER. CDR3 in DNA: TGCGCCAGCAGCCAAGTTGCGGGGAGGAATCAGCCCCAGCATTTT. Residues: CASSQVAGRNQPQHF.

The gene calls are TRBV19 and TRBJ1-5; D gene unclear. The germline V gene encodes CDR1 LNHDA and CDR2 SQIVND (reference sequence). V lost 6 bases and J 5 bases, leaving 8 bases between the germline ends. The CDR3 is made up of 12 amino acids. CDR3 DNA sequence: TGTGCCAGTAGGGCGGGTGATCAGCCCCAGCATTTT. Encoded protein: CASRAGDQPQHF.

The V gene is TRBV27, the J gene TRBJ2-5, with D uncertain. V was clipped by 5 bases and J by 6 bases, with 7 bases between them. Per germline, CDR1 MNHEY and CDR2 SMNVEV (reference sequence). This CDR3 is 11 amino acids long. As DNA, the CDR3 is TGTGCCAGCAGTGTAGGGAAGACCCAGTACTTC. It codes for CASSVGKTQYF.

CDR3: CASSSGTPPDEQYF. CDR3 bases: TGTGCCAGTAGTAGCGGAACCCCCCCAGACGAGCAGTACTTC. This chain joins TRBV19 and TRBJ2-7; unclear D gene. Trimming left V 4 bases short and J 5 bases short, with 15 bases between. The CDR3 sequence is 14 residues long. Germline V gene sequence: CDR1 LNHDA, CDR2 SQIVND (reference sequence).

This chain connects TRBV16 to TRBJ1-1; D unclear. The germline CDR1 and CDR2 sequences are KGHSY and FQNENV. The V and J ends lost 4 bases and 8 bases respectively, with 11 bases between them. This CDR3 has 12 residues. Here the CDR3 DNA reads TGTGCCAGCAGCCGTGGACGCGTGGAAGCTTTCTTT. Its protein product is CASSRGRVEAFF. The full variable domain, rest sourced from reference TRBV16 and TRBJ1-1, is GEEVAQTPKHLVRGEGQKAKLYCAPIKGHSYVFWYQQVLKNEFKFLISFQNENVFDETGMPKERFSAKCLPNSPCSLEIQATKLEDSAVYFCASSRGRVEAFFGQGTRLTVV.

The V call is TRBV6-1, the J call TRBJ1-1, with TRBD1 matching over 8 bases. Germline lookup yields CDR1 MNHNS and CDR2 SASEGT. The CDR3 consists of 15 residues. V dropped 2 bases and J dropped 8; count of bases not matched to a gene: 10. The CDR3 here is CASSETGQGAREAFF. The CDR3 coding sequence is TGTGCCAGCAGTGAAACCGGCCAGGGGGCTCGCGAAGCTTTCTTT.

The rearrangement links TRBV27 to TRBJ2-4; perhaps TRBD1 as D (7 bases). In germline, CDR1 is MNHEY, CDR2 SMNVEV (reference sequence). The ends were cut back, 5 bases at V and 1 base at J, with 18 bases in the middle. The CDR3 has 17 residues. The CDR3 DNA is TGTGCCAGCAGTCCCTGGGTGGAGGGGGCTGCCAAAAACATTCAGTACTTC. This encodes CASSPWVEGAAKNIQYF.

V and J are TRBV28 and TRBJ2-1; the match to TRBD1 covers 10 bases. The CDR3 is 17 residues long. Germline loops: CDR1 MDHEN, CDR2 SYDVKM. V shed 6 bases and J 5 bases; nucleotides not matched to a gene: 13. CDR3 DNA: TGTGCCAGCAGATACCGCGGGACAGGGGTTATCCACAATGAGCAGTTCTTC. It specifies CASRYRGTGVIHNEQFF.

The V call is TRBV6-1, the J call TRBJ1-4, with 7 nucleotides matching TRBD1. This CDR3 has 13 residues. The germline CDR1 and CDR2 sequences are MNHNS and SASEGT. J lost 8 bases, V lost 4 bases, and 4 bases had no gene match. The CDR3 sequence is CASSGSGGEKLFF. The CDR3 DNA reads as TGTGCCAGCAGTGGATCAGGGGGGGAAAAACTGTTTTTT.

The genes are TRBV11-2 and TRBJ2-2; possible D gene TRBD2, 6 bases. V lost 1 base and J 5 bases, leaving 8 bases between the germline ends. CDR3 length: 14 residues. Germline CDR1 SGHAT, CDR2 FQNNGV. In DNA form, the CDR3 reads TGTGCCAGCAGCTTAGTTCGGGGGACCGGGGAGCTGTTTTTT. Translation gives CASSLVRGTGELFF.

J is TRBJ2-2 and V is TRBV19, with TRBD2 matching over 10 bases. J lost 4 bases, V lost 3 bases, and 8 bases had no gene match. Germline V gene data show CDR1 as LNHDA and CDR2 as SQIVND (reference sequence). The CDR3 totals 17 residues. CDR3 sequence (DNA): TGTGCCAGTAGTATCTATGAGGGACTAGCGACCACCGGGGAGCTGTTTTTT. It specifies CASSIYEGLATTGELFF.

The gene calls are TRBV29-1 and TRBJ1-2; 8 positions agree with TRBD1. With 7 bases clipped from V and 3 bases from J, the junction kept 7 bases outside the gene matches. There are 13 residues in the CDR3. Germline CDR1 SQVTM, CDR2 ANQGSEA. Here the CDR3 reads CSAVTGEDYGYTF. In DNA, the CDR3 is TGCAGCGCTGTGACAGGGGAGGACTATGGCTACACCTTC.

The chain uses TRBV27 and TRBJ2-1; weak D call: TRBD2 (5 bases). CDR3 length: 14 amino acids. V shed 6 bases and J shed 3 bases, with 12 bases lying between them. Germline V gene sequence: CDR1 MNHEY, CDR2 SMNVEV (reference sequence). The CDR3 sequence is CASRVDGVYNEQFF. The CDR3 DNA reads TGTGCCAGCAGGGTTGACGGGGTCTACAATGAGCAGTTCTTC.

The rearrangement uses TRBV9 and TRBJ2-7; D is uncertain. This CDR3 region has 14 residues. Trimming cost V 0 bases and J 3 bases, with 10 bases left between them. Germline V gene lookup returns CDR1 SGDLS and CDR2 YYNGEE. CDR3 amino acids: CASSVAPDGYEQYF. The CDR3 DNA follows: TGTGCCAGCAGCGTAGCCCCGGACGGCTACGAGCAGTACTTC.

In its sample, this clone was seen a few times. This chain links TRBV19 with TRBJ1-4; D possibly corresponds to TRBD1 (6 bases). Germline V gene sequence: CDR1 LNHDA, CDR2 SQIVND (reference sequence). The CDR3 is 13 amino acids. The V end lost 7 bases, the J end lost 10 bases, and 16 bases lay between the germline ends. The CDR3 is CASIPEARGKLFF. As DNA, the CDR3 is TGTGCCAGTATCCCGGAGGCCAGGGGAAAACTGTTTTTT. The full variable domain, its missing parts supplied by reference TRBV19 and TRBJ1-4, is DGGITQSPKYLFRKEGQNVTLSCEQNLNHDAMYWYRQDPGQGLRLIYYSQIVNDFQKGDIAEGYSVSREKKESFPLTVTSAQKNPTAFYLCASIPEARGKLFFGSGTQLSVL.

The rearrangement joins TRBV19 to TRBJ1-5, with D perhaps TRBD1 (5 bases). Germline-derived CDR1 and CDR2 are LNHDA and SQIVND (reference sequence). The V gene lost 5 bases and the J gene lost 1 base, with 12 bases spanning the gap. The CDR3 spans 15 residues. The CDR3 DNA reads TGTGCCAGTAGTGTAGGGGTTGGAAGCAATCAGCCCCAGCATTTT. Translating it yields CASSVGVGSNQPQHF.

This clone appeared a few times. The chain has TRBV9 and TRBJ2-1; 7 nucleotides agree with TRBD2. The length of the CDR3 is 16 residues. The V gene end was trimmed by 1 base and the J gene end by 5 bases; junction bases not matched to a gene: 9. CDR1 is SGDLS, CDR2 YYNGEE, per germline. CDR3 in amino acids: CASSVRASGKNNEQFF. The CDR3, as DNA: TGTGCCAGCAGCGTAAGGGCTAGCGGAAAAAACAATGAGCAGTTCTTC. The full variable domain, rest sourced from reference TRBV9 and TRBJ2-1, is DSGVTQTPKHLITATGQRVTLRCSPRSGDLSVYWYQQSLDQGLQFLIQYYNGEERAKGNILERFSAQQFPDLHSELNLSSLELGDSALYFCASSVRASGKNNEQFFGPGTRLTVL.

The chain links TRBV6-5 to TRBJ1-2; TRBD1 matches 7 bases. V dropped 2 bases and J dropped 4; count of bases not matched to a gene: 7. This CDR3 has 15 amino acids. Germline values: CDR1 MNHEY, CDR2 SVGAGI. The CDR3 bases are TGTGCCAGCAGTTACGGAGGGACAGACCGCTATGGCTACACCTTC. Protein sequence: CASSYGGTDRYGYTF.

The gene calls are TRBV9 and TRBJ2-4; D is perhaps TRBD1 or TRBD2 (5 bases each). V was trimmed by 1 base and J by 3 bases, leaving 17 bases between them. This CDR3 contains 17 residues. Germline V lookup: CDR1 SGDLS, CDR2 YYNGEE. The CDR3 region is CASSVQGSSGDKNIQYF. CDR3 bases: TGTGCCAGCAGCGTACAGGGCAGCTCCGGGGACAAAAACATTCAGTACTTC.

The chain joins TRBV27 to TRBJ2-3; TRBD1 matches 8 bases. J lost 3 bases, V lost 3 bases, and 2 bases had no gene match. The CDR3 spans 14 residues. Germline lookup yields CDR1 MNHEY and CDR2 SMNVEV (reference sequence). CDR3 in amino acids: CASSFDRGTDTQYF. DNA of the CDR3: TGTGCCAGCAGTTTCGACAGGGGAACAGATACGCAGTATTTT.

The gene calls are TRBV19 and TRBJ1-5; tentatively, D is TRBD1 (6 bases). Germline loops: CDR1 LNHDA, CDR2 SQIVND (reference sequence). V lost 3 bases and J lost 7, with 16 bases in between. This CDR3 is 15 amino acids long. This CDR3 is CASSISPGGTQPQHF. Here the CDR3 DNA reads TGTGCCAGTAGTATCTCTCCGGGGGGCACCCAGCCCCAGCATTTT.

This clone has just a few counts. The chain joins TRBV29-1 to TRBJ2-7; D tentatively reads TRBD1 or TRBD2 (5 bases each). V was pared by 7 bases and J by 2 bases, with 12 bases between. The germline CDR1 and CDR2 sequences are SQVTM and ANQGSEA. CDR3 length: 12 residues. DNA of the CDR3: TGCAGCGCCCGGGACGGAACCTACGAGCAGTACTTC. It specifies CSARDGTYEQYF.

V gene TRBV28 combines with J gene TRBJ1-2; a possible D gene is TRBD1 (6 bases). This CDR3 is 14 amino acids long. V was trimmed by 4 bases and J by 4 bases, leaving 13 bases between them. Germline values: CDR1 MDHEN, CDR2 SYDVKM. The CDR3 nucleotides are TGTGCCAGCAGTTCTTCCAGGGGAAGCTATGGCTACACCTTC. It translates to CASSSSRGSYGYTF.

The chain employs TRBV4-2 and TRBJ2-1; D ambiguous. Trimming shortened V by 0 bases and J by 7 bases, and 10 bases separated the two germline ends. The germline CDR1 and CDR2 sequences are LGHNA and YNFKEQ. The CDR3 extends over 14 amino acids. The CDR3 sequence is CASSQDRASNEQFF. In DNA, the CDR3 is TGTGCCAGCAGCCAAGATAGGGCCTCTAATGAGCAGTTCTTC.

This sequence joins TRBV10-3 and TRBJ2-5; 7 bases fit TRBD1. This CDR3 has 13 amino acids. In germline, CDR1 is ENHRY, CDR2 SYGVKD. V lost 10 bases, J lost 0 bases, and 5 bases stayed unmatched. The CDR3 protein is CATNQGDQETQYF. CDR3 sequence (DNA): TGTGCCACCAACCAGGGGGACCAAGAGACCCAGTACTTC.